These T cell receptor beta chains were read from a single sample in a study of immune evolution from preneoplasia to lung adenocarcinoma. The table came from immunoSEQ multiplex PCR; TCRdb's copy has only in-frame clones and leaves some out. The sample lists 7,500 to 8,500 clones, about four fifths seen once, with roughly 2.4% in the top ten. Sequencing was done on a sample of FFPE invasive lung adenocarcinoma tissue. The receptor source for this set is a person between 45 and 75 years old with lung adenocarcinoma. The CDR3 runs from the conserved cysteine through the conserved F or W. A D gene is named only where the DNA matches it firmly. Size tells how often a clone was seen (once, few, many) or the class of an expanded clone, and some rows leave it out.

j_call: TRBJ2-4; d_call: NA; clone_size: NA; v_call: TRBV10-2; cdr3_aa: CASQLSIAKNIQYF; cdr3_nt: TGCGCCAGCCAGCTCTCTATAGCCAAAAACATTCAGTACTTC
j_call: TRBJ2-1; d_call: NA; clone_size: NA; v_call: TRBV5-1; cdr3_aa: CASSLERVSYNEQFF; cdr3_nt: TGCGCCAGCAGCTTGGAGCGGGTTTCCTACAATGAGCAGTTCTTC
j_call: TRBJ2-7; d_call: TRBD2; clone_size: NA; v_call: TRBV10-3; cdr3_aa: CATAREGFSYEQYF; cdr3_nt: TGTGCCACGGCAAGGGAGGGTTTTTCCTACGAGCAGTACTTC
j_call: TRBJ2-6; d_call: NA; clone_size: NA; v_call: TRBV2; cdr3_aa: CASNSGPSLGANVLTF; cdr3_nt: TGTGCCAGCAACTCAGGTCCCTCTCTGGGGGCCAACGTCCTGACTTTC
j_call: TRBJ2-7; d_call: TRBD2; clone_size: NA; v_call: TRBV6-5; cdr3_aa: CASSRTSGYEQYF; cdr3_nt: TGTGCCAGCAGCCGGACTAGCGGCTACGAGCAGTACTTC
j_call: TRBJ2-4; d_call: NA; clone_size: NA; v_call: TRBV15; cdr3_aa: CATKDRAKNIQYF; cdr3_nt: TGTGCCACCAAGGACAGAGCCAAAAACATTCAGTACTTC
j_call: TRBJ2-5; d_call: NA; clone_size: NA; v_call: TRBV21-1; cdr3_aa: CASSNAADPPYF; cdr3_nt: TGTGCCAGCAGCAACGCCGCCGATCCGCCGTACTTC
j_call: TRBJ1-2; d_call: TRBD1; clone_size: NA; v_call: TRBV6-6; cdr3_aa: CASSYGTGIYGYTF; cdr3_nt: TGTGCCAGCAGTTACGGGACAGGGATCTATGGCTACACCTTC
j_call: TRBJ2-3; d_call: NA; clone_size: once; v_call: TRBV27; cdr3_aa: CASSSGWGTDTQYF; cdr3_nt: TGTGCCAGCAGTTCCGGGTGGGGCACAGATACGCAGTATTTT
j_call: TRBJ2-5; d_call: NA; clone_size: NA; v_call: TRBV6-5; cdr3_aa: CASSYGGGAQETQYF; cdr3_nt: TGTGCCAGCAGTTACGGAGGAGGTGCCCAAGAGACCCAGTACTTC
j_call: TRBJ2-1; d_call: NA; clone_size: NA; v_call: TRBV11-2; cdr3_aa: CASSLNAGSYNEQFF; cdr3_nt: TGTGCCAGCAGCTTAAACGCAGGCTCCTACAATGAGCAGTTCTTC
j_call: TRBJ1-4; d_call: NA; clone_size: NA; v_call: TRBV18; cdr3_aa: CASSSPGLANEKLFF; cdr3_nt: TGTGCCAGCTCATCGCCAGGGCTGGCTAATGAAAAACTGTTTTTT
j_call: TRBJ1-5; d_call: TRBD1; clone_size: NA; v_call: TRBV19; cdr3_aa: CASSRTGTSGNQPQHF; cdr3_nt: TGTGCCAGTAGTAGGACAGGGACATCGGGAAATCAGCCCCAGCATTTT
j_call: TRBJ2-6; d_call: NA; clone_size: NA; v_call: TRBV29-1; cdr3_aa: CSVPGGSSGANVLTF; cdr3_nt: TGCAGCGTCCCCGGGGGAAGCTCTGGGGCCAACGTCCTGACTTTC
j_call: TRBJ2-2; d_call: TRBD1; clone_size: NA; v_call: TRBV11-3; cdr3_aa: CASSLGYDRANTGELFF; cdr3_nt: TGTGCCAGCAGCTTAGGATACGACAGGGCGAACACCGGGGAGCTGTTTTTT
j_call: TRBJ2-7; d_call: TRBD2; clone_size: NA; v_call: TRBV7-9; cdr3_aa: CASSSSGRLDEQYF; cdr3_nt: TGTGCCAGCAGCTCTAGCGGGAGGTTAGACGAGCAGTACTTC
j_call: TRBJ2-1; d_call: NA; clone_size: NA; v_call: TRBV5-1; cdr3_aa: CASSKDFNNEQFF; cdr3_nt: TGCGCCAGCAGCAAAGACTTTAACAATGAGCAGTTCTTC
j_call: TRBJ1-5; d_call: NA; clone_size: NA; v_call: TRBV27; cdr3_aa: CASSLVAGYSNQPQHF; cdr3_nt: TGTGCCAGCAGTTTAGTGGCAGGCTATAGCAATCAGCCCCAGCATTTT
j_call: TRBJ2-7; d_call: NA; clone_size: NA; v_call: TRBV2; cdr3_aa: CASSAVGYEQYF; cdr3_nt: TGTGCCAGCAGTGCAGTCGGCTACGAGCAGTACTTC
j_call: TRBJ2-4; d_call: TRBD1; clone_size: NA; v_call: TRBV28; cdr3_aa: CASSLGQAKNIQYF; cdr3_nt: TGTGCCAGCAGTTTGGGACAGGCCAAAAACATTCAGTACTTC
j_call: TRBJ2-5; d_call: TRBD1; clone_size: NA; v_call: TRBV6-1; cdr3_aa: CASSEHDREETQYF; cdr3_nt: TGTGCCAGCAGTGAACACGACAGGGAAGAGACCCAGTACTTC
j_call: TRBJ1-1; d_call: NA; clone_size: NA; v_call: TRBV5-4; cdr3_aa: CASSFEVDDTEAFF; cdr3_nt: TGTGCCAGCAGCTTTGAGGTTGACGACACTGAAGCTTTCTTT
j_call: TRBJ2-5; d_call: NA; clone_size: NA; v_call: TRBV7-9; cdr3_aa: CASSRTLGVETQYF; cdr3_nt: TGTGCCAGCAGTCGCACCTTGGGGGTGGAGACCCAGTACTTC
j_call: TRBJ2-3; d_call: NA; clone_size: NA; v_call: TRBV11-2; cdr3_aa: CASSPVMGTQYF; cdr3_nt: TGTGCCAGCAGCCCTGTGATGGGGACGCAGTATTTT
j_call: TRBJ2-3; d_call: TRBD2; clone_size: NA; v_call: TRBV28; cdr3_aa: CASSLGLASTDTQYF; cdr3_nt: TGTGCCAGCAGTCTGGGACTAGCATCCACAGATACGCAGTATTTT
j_call: TRBJ2-5; d_call: NA; clone_size: NA; v_call: TRBV30; cdr3_aa: CAWRVTGFGETQYF; cdr3_nt: TGTGCTTGGAGGGTAACAGGGTTTGGAGAGACCCAGTACTTC
j_call: TRBJ2-7; d_call: TRBD2; clone_size: NA; v_call: TRBV6-1; cdr3_aa: CASSEEVGGGSYEQYF; cdr3_nt: TGTGCCAGCAGTGAAGAAGTGGGGGGGGGCTCCTACGAGCAGTACTTC
j_call: TRBJ2-1; d_call: NA; clone_size: NA; v_call: TRBV2; cdr3_aa: CASSEGGPSNEQFF; cdr3_nt: TGTGCCAGCAGTGAGGGAGGACCTAGCAATGAGCAGTTCTTC
j_call: TRBJ2-7; d_call: TRBD2; clone_size: NA; v_call: TRBV6-1; cdr3_aa: CASQDAGDGAYEQYF; cdr3_nt: TGTGCCAGCCAGGATGCGGGGGATGGAGCCTACGAGCAGTACTTC
j_call: TRBJ2-1; d_call: NA; clone_size: NA; v_call: TRBV4-1; cdr3_aa: CASSQAPPEVTYNEQFF; cdr3_nt: TGCGCCAGCAGCCAAGCCCCCCCTGAGGTCACCTACAATGAGCAGTTCTTC
j_call: TRBJ2-1; d_call: TRBD2; clone_size: NA; v_call: TRBV2; cdr3_aa: CASRLPGGKYNEQFF; cdr3_nt: TGTGCCAGCCGCCTCCCGGGAGGGAAATACAATGAGCAGTTCTTC
j_call: TRBJ2-3; d_call: NA; clone_size: NA; v_call: TRBV7-6; cdr3_aa: CASTAMVSDTQYF; cdr3_nt: TGTGCCAGCACCGCGATGGTTTCAGATACGCAGTATTTT
j_call: TRBJ2-7; d_call: TRBD1; clone_size: NA; v_call: TRBV14; cdr3_aa: CASSQGGGRSYEQYF; cdr3_nt: TGTGCCAGCAGCCAAGGAGGGGGCAGGTCCTACGAGCAGTACTTC
j_call: TRBJ2-7; d_call: NA; clone_size: NA; v_call: TRBV6-5; cdr3_aa: CASSHPPPTYEQYF; cdr3_nt: TGTGCCAGCAGTCACCCTCCCCCGACCTACGAGCAGTACTTC
j_call: TRBJ1-1; d_call: TRBD1; clone_size: once; v_call: TRBV7-9; cdr3_aa: CASSSDRVGRRYTEAFF; cdr3_nt: TGTGCCAGCAGCTCCGACAGGGTCGGGCGGCGGTACACTGAAGCTTTCTTT
j_call: TRBJ2-3; d_call: NA; clone_size: NA; v_call: TRBV5-1; cdr3_aa: CASSLASSADTQYF; cdr3_nt: TGCGCCAGCAGCTTGGCGTCTTCGGCAGATACGCAGTATTTT
j_call: TRBJ2-1; d_call: TRBD2; clone_size: NA; v_call: TRBV27; cdr3_aa: CASSLAGGNINEQFF; cdr3_nt: TGTGCCAGCAGTTTAGCGGGGGGGAATATCAATGAGCAGTTCTTC
j_call: TRBJ2-3; d_call: NA; clone_size: NA; v_call: TRBV4-1; cdr3_aa: CASSQWPGSGRADTQYF; cdr3_nt: TGCGCCAGCAGCCAATGGCCAGGGAGCGGGCGCGCAGATACGCAGTATTTT
j_call: TRBJ1-3; d_call: NA; clone_size: NA; v_call: TRBV6-1; cdr3_aa: CASSDGMPYGNTIYF; cdr3_nt: TGTGCCAGCAGTGACGGAATGCCCTATGGAAACACCATATATTTT
j_call: TRBJ2-7; d_call: TRBD1; clone_size: few; v_call: TRBV7-8; cdr3_aa: CASSSTGTGPYEQYF; cdr3_nt: TGTGCCAGCAGCTCCACCGGGACAGGGCCCTACGAGCAGTACTTC
j_call: TRBJ1-1; d_call: NA; clone_size: NA; v_call: TRBV6-5; cdr3_aa: CASSGGGSGAFF; cdr3_nt: TGTGCCAGCAGTGGGGGTGGCTCGGGAGCTTTCTTT
j_call: TRBJ2-5; d_call: TRBD2; clone_size: NA; v_call: TRBV2; cdr3_aa: CASRTSGRARGETQYF; cdr3_nt: TGTGCCAGCAGGACTAGCGGGAGGGCTCGGGGTGAGACCCAGTACTTC
j_call: TRBJ2-5; d_call: NA; clone_size: NA; v_call: TRBV9; cdr3_aa: CASSVDRGPETQYF; cdr3_nt: TGTGCCAGCAGCGTAGACCGAGGCCCAGAGACCCAGTACTTC
j_call: TRBJ2-1; d_call: TRBD2; clone_size: NA; v_call: TRBV14; cdr3_aa: CASSHRLAVNEQFF; cdr3_nt: TGTGCCAGCAGCCACCGACTAGCGGTGAATGAGCAGTTCTTC
j_call: TRBJ2-7; d_call: TRBD1; clone_size: NA; v_call: TRBV6-5; cdr3_aa: CASSYGGQDLYEQYF; cdr3_nt: TGTGCCAGCAGTTACGGGGGACAGGACCTTTACGAGCAGTACTTC
j_call: TRBJ2-1; d_call: TRBD2; clone_size: NA; v_call: TRBV10-3; cdr3_aa: CATGTSGYNEQFF; cdr3_nt: TGTGCCACGGGGACTAGCGGATACAATGAGCAGTTCTTC
j_call: TRBJ2-3; d_call: NA; clone_size: NA; v_call: TRBV9; cdr3_aa: CASSVAGGRISDTQYF; cdr3_nt: TGTGCCAGCAGCGTAGCTGGGGGCCGTATCTCAGATACGCAGTATTTT